The rows below give T cell receptor beta chains drawn from one sample of a study of beta chain features in type 1 diabetes. Repertoires were generated with immunoSEQ multiplex PCR, while TCRdb's copy carries only in-frame clones and drops some. The sample includes roughly 400,000 clones, roughly 13% of them seen just once. The sequenced sample was naive CD4+ T cells from blood. These receptors were obtained from a young man in good health. Both conserved end residues are part of each CDR3. Fields, in order: clone size, D gene, J gene, V gene, CDR3 protein, CDR3 DNA. The D gene is left open where the match is weak. Clone size is stated in some rows and not others, as once, few, many or a class when expanded.

-,-,TRBJ2-7,TRBV2,CASRELLEQYF,TGTGCCAGCAGGGAGTTGTTAGAGCAGTACTTC
few,-,TRBJ2-6,TRBV9,CASSVGASGANVLTF,TGTGCCAGCAGCGTAGGAGCCTCTGGGGCCAACGTCCTGACTTTC
-,TRBD2,TRBJ2-1,TRBV5-1,CASSSRPSGRDEQFF,TGCGCCAGCAGCTCCCGGCCTAGCGGGAGAGATGAGCAGTTCTTC
few,TRBD2,TRBJ2-1,TRBV30,CAWSEETSGRKQFF,TGTGCCTGGAGTGAGGAGACTAGCGGGAGGAAACAGTTCTTC
few,-,TRBJ2-5,TRBV29-1,CSAAQVSQETQYF,TGCAGCGCGGCACAGGTGTCTCAAGAGACCCAGTACTTC
few,-,TRBJ1-2,TRBV2,CASKDDGYGYTF,TGTGCCAGCAAAGATGACGGCTATGGCTACACCTTC
-,-,TRBJ1-2,TRBV30,CAWSVRRESHGYTF,TGTGCCTGGAGTGTTCGTAGGGAGTCCCATGGCTACACCTTC
-,-,TRBJ2-3,TRBV9,CASSVDGTDPGTQYF,TGTGCCAGCAGCGTAGACGGGACCGACCCGGGTACGCAGTATTTT
-,-,TRBJ2-1,TRBV20-1,CSARGGNEQFF,TGCAGTGCTAGAGGGGGGAATGAGCAGTTCTTC
few,-,TRBJ1-5,TRBV6-5,CASSSIGDGAQQPQHF,TGTGCCAGCAGTTCCATTGGGGATGGGGCGCAACAGCCCCAGCATTTT
-,TRBD1,TRBJ1-4,TRBV11-2,CASSTLIQGADEKLFF,TGTGCCAGCAGCACCCTGATACAGGGGGCCGATGAAAAACTGTTTTTT
few,TRBD2,TRBJ2-1,TRBV7-2,CASSPSGLAVNEQFF,TGTGCCAGCAGCCCCTCGGGACTAGCCGTCAATGAGCAGTTCTTC
few,-,TRBJ2-5,TRBV4-1,CASSQGSTVGETQYF,TGCGCCAGCAGCCAAGGGTCGACAGTGGGAGAGACCCAGTACTTC
-,-,TRBJ2-5,TRBV9,CASSAGYQETQYF,TGTGCCAGCAGCGCGGGGTACCAAGAGACCCAGTACTTC
many,-,TRBJ2-7,TRBV14,CASSQVGVGQYF,TGTGCCAGCAGCCAAGTCGGAGTAGGGCAGTACTTC
-,TRBD1,TRBJ1-4,TRBV5-1,CASRGRGDRDLEKLFF,TGCGCTTCACGCGGCAGGGGGGATAGAGATCTTGAAAAACTGTTTTTT
few,-,TRBJ1-3,TRBV7-2,CASSQWGDRFNTIYF,TGTGCCAGCAGTCAATGGGGGGATCGGTTTAACACCATATATTTT
few,TRBD2,TRBJ2-1,TRBV4-3,CASSQDPAGDEQFF,TGCGCCAGCAGCCAAGATCCAGCGGGGGATGAGCAGTTCTTC
-,-,TRBJ2-1,TRBV9,CASSGAFPTAPEQFF,TGTGCCAGCAGCGGGGCATTTCCGACAGCGCCTGAGCAGTTCTTC
-,-,TRBJ1-5,TRBV9,CASSTTGKVNQPQHF,TGTGCCAGCAGCACCACAGGGAAGGTCAATCAGCCCCAGCATTTT
-,TRBD2,TRBJ2-3,TRBV4-2,CASSQAEPLAGEDTQYF,TGTGCCAGCAGCCAAGCAGAGCCACTAGCGGGAGAAGATACGCAGTATTTT
-,-,TRBJ2-7,TRBV11-2,CASSLDRMAYGLYF,TGTGCCAGCAGCTTAGATCGAATGGCCTATGGGTTGTACTTC
-,-,TRBJ2-1,TRBV10-1,CATRPRGNEQFF,TGCGCCACCCGCCCCCGGGGGAATGAGCAGTTCTTC
few,TRBD1,TRBJ1-1,TRBV29-1,CSVDITGTATEAFF,TGCAGCGTTGACATAACCGGGACAGCGACTGAAGCTTTCTTT
-,-,TRBJ2-7,TRBV6-1,CASSELQGGTYEQYF,TGTGCCAGCAGTGAACTACAGGGTGGAACCTACGAGCAGTACTTC
few,-,TRBJ1-6,TRBV9,CASSDPTGPKTSPLHF,TGTGCCAGCAGCGACCCCACAGGGCCTAAAACTTCACCCCTCCACTTT
few,-,TRBJ2-5,TRBV12-5,CASGLGVARKETQYF,TGTGCTAGTGGTTTGGGCGTTGCACGGAAAGAGACCCAGTACTTC
few,-,TRBJ2-3,TRBV7-2,CASSPQDTQYF,TGTGCCAGCAGCCCGCAAGATACGCAGTATTTT
few,TRBD1,TRBJ2-1,TRBV7-2,CASSPTGGLYNEQFF,TGTGCCAGCAGCCCCACAGGGGGCCTCTACAATGAGCAGTTCTTC
few,TRBD1,TRBJ2-1,TRBV7-2,CASSFDRASYNEQFF,TGTGCCAGCAGCTTCGACAGGGCGTCCTACAATGAGCAGTTCTTC
few,-,TRBJ2-7,TRBV14,CASSKTTGAGLFYEQYF,TGTGCCAGCAGCAAGACGACTGGGGCAGGGTTGTTCTACGAGCAGTACTTC
-,-,TRBJ2-1,TRBV4-1,CASTPFGSSYNEQFF,TGCGCCAGCACCCCTTTTGGATCCTCCTACAATGAGCAGTTCTTC
few,TRBD2,TRBJ2-7,TRBV14,CASSHPGRLAGGYEQYF,TGTGCCAGCAGCCACCCAGGGAGACTAGCGGGGGGATACGAGCAGTACTTC
-,-,TRBJ1-1,TRBV29-1,CSVGGANTEAFF,TGCAGCGTCGGGGGGGCAAACACTGAAGCTTTCTTT
few,TRBD2,TRBJ2-5,TRBV4-2,CASSQEFLAAPGETQYF,TGTGCCAGCAGCCAAGAGTTTCTAGCGGCCCCGGGAGAGACCCAGTACTTC
few,TRBD2,TRBJ2-1,TRBV9,CASSVVAGNYNEQFF,TGTGCCAGCAGCGTAGTAGCGGGAAACTACAATGAGCAGTTCTTC
few,-,TRBJ1-1,TRBV10-3,CAISESRGGYTEAFF,TGTGCCATCAGTGAGTCTCGTGGCGGGTACACTGAAGCTTTCTTT
-,-,TRBJ1-2,TRBV6-6,CASSYSVGVGYTF,TGTGCCAGCAGTTACTCAGTCGGGGTCGGCTACACCTTC
-,TRBD1,TRBJ2-1,TRBV9,CASSPTPGQGYNEQFF,TGTGCCAGCAGCCCGACCCCGGGACAGGGTTACAATGAGCAGTTCTTC
few,TRBD1,TRBJ2-3,TRBV29-1,CSHGQGGTDTQYF,TGCAGCCATGGACAGGGGGGCACAGATACGCAGTATTTT
-,-,TRBJ1-2,TRBV6-5,CASNDAGYGYTF,TGTGCCAGCAACGACGCTGGCTATGGCTACACCTTC
-,-,TRBJ2-3,TRBV7-9,CASSLRRVTDTQYF,TGTGCCAGCAGCTTACGTCGGGTCACAGATACGCAGTATTTT
-,TRBD2,TRBJ2-5,TRBV7-2,CASSLAPSGGLGETQYF,TGTGCCAGCAGCTTAGCCCCTAGCGGGGGGCTGGGGGAGACCCAGTACTTC
-,TRBD1,TRBJ2-7,TRBV7-9,CASSGGTGGEPLTYEQYF,TGTGCCAGCAGCGGTGGGACAGGGGGTGAACCGCTAACCTACGAGCAGTACTTC
-,-,TRBJ1-1,TRBV9,CASSVARTGEAFF,TGTGCCAGCAGCGTAGCCCGGACGGGTGAAGCTTTCTTT
-,-,TRBJ2-1,TRBV10-3,CAISAARVDYNEQFF,TGTGCCATCAGTGCGGCTAGAGTAGACTACAATGAGCAGTTCTTC
few,-,TRBJ2-4,TRBV4-3,CASSQDHQGGNIQYF,TGCGCCAGCAGCCAAGATCACCAGGGGGGAAACATTCAGTACTTC
few,TRBD1,TRBJ1-2,TRBV7-2,CASSLDRGDYGYTF,TGTGCCAGCAGCTTAGACAGGGGCGACTATGGCTACACCTTC
-,-,TRBJ2-5,TRBV7-8,CASSFRAQETQYF,TGTGCCAGCAGCTTCAGGGCTCAAGAGACCCAGTACTTC
-,TRBD2,TRBJ2-7,TRBV7-8,CASSPLAGHSYEQYF,TGTGCCAGCAGCCCCCTAGCGGGTCACTCCTACGAGCAGTACTTC